One sample yielded the 11 T cell receptor beta chains listed below, sequenced in a study of shared clonotypes between healthy human individuals. Clones were read by immunoSEQ multiplex PCR, and TCRdb kept only the in-frame ones, dropping some. The sample has 2 million to 2.5 million clones; roughly 93% are singletons. Source material: naive CD4+ T cells from PBMCs. Subset given: CD45RA+ positively selected. These receptors originate from a man between 18 and 29 years old in good health. Some clones in this sample may be carry-over from other donors' samples.

V is TRBV6-1 and J is TRBJ2-5, with 7 bases matching TRBD2. From germline, CDR1 is MNHNS and CDR2 SASEGT. The CDR3 is 14 amino acids. V gave up 8 bases and J gave up 2 bases; unmatched junction bases: 8. Written as DNA, the CDR3 is TGTGCCAGCTTAACCTGGGGGGGACAAGAGACCCAGTACTTC. Encoded protein: CASLTWGGQETQYF.

Note on this clone: This sample also contains other DNA sequences that code for the same CDR3. The rearrangement joins TRBV5-1 to TRBJ2-5; a weak D match, TRBD2 (5 bases). V was clipped by 0 bases and J by 5 bases, with 11 bases between them. The germline gives CDR1 SGHRS, CDR2 YFSETQ. The CDR3 spans 14 residues. In nucleotides, the CDR3 is TGCGCCAGCAGCTTGGTGGTAGGGAGCGAGACCCAGTACTTC. Amino acid sequence: CASSLVVGSETQYF.

The gene calls are TRBV7-2 and TRBJ1-5; 7 bases are shared with TRBD1. J was trimmed by 9 bases and V by 5 bases; bases with no gene match: 16. The CDR3 has 16 amino acids. Germline values: CDR1 SGHTA, CDR2 FQGNSA. CDR3 nucleotide sequence: TGTGCCAGCAGCCGACAGGGAGGGCCAGGGTTGGGGCCCCAGCATTTT. This encodes CASSRQGGPGLGPQHF.

The chain couples TRBV5-4 to TRBJ2-4; TRBD2 aligns across 7 bases. This CDR3 has 14 residues. Germline V gene lookup returns CDR1 SGHNT and CDR2 YYREEE (reference sequence). Germline trimming cut 3 bases from V and 6 bases from J; bases unmatched to any gene: 6. The CDR3 protein is CASSYASGANIQYF. In nucleotides, the CDR3 is TGTGCCAGCAGCTATGCTAGCGGTGCAAACATTCAGTACTTC.

The chain links TRBV5-5 to TRBJ2-7; TRBD2 matches 10 bases. J lost 5 bases, V lost 4 bases, and 18 bases had no gene match. The CDR3 spans 18 residues. Per germline, CDR1 SGHKS and CDR2 YYEKEE (reference sequence). In nucleotides, the CDR3 is TGTGCCAGCAGCCAAGGTCCTCAGCAGTCTAGCGGGAGCAACGAGCAGTACTTC. It is translated as CASSQGPQQSSGSNEQYF. Together with reference TRBV5-5 and TRBJ2-7, the CDR3 gives the full variable domain: DAGVTQSPTHLIKTRGQQVTLRCSPISGHKSVSWYQQVLGQGPQFIFQYYEKEERGRGNFPDRFSARQFPNYSSELNVNALLLGDSALYLCASSQGPQQSSGSNEQYFGPGTRLTVT.

The chain is built from TRBV5-4 and TRBJ2-5; D tentatively fits TRBD1 or TRBD2 (5 bases each). CDR1 SGHNT and CDR2 YYREEE come from the germline V gene (reference sequence). This CDR3 region has 15 residues. V was pared by 4 bases and J by 5 bases, with 18 bases between. The CDR3 coding sequence is TGTGCCAGCAGCGCAGGTCTTGGGACCTGGGAGACCCAGTACTTC. It yields the protein CASSAGLGTWETQYF.

This chain connects TRBV4-3 to TRBJ2-1; 10 nucleotides line up with TRBD2. CDR1 LGHNA and CDR2 YSLEER come from the germline V gene. The CDR3 is made up of 20 amino acids. Germline trimming cut 3 bases from V and 4 bases from J; bases unmatched to any gene: 18. CDR3 in amino acids: CASSHLNPGLASGAYNEQFF. As DNA, the CDR3 is TGCGCCAGCAGCCACCTAAACCCGGGACTAGCGAGCGGTGCTTACAATGAGCAGTTCTTC.

The rearrangement joins TRBV2 to TRBJ2-2, with D maybe TRBD2 (6 bases). The CDR3 is 14 amino acids. V was cut by 6 bases and J by 7 bases, with 15 bases left in between. Germline V gene sequence: CDR1 SNHLY, CDR2 FYNNEI. In nucleotides, the CDR3 is TGTGCCAGCAGCCTCGGGAGCCCCGGCGGGGAGCTGTTTTTT. Encoded protein: CASSLGSPGGELFF.

In this sample, this clone turned up once. This chain connects TRBV11-3 to TRBJ2-1; 10 bases map to TRBD2. V shed 5 bases, J shed 4 bases, and the junction held 8 bases outside the gene matches. CDR1 is SGHNT and CDR2 is YENEEA in the germline V gene. The CDR3 sequence is 16 residues long. The CDR3 DNA sequence: TGTGCCAGCAGCGTAAGAACTAGCGGGATGTACAATGAGCAGTTCTTC. It encodes CASSVRTSGMYNEQFF.

V gene TRBV5-1 combines with J gene TRBJ2-1; 7 bases are a match to TRBD1. J was trimmed by 5 bases and V by 4 bases; bases with no gene match: 9. This CDR3 comprises 15 residues. CDR1 and CDR2 from the germline V gene are SGHRS and YFSETQ. The CDR3 DNA reads as TGCGCCAGCAGCAGTATTCCGGGACAGAACAATGAGCAGTTCTTC. It translates to CASSSIPGQNNEQFF. Full variable domain (missing parts from reference TRBV5-1 and TRBJ2-1): KAGVTQTPRYLIKTRGQQVTLSCSPISGHRSVSWYQQTPGQGLQFLFEYFSETQRNKGNFPGRFSGRQFSNSRSEMNVSTLELGDSALYLCASSSIPGQNNEQFFGPGTRLTVL.

The chain carries TRBV28 and TRBJ1-5; D gene unclear. V lost 10 bases to trimming and J lost 3 bases, with 10 bases between them. Germline V lookup: CDR1 MDHEN, CDR2 SYDVKM. The CDR3 consists of 12 residues. CDR3 DNA sequence: TGTGCCACCTCAGTGGCCAATCAGCCCCAGCATTTT. It translates to CATSVANQPQHF.